Sequencing of this TCR beta chain was carried out in a study of T cell changes during pregnancy in multiple sclerosis. The table came from immunoSEQ multiplex PCR; TCRdb's copy has only in-frame clones and leaves some out. Of approximately 100,000 clones in the sample, approximately 92% were seen once. Germline-derived CDR1 and CDR2 are SGHTA and FQGNSA. The V and J ends lost 5 bases and 3 bases respectively, with 11 bases between them. The CDR3 loop spans 14 amino acids. The sequence was collected from a female donor with multiple sclerosis, enrolled in a pregnancy study. Sequenced material: peripheral blood, taken in the second trimester of pregnancy. The chain joins TRBV7-2 to TRBJ1-5; D may be TRBD1 (6 bases). This CDR3 is CASSPDRFNQPQHF. The CDR3 region has the DNA TGTGCCAGCAGCCCTGACAGGTTCAATCAGCCCCAGCATTTT. The variable domain in full, completed from reference TRBV7-2 and TRBJ1-5, reads GAGVSQSPSNKVTEKGKDVELRCDPISGHTALYWYRQSLGQGLEFLIYFQGNSAPDKSGLPSDRFSAERTGGSVSTLTIQRTQQEDSAVYLCASSPDRFNQPQHFGDGTRLSIL.